Reported below is one T cell receptor (beta chain). These data belong to a study of blood T cell repertoires in COVID-19. Clones were read by immunoSEQ multiplex PCR, and TCRdb kept only the in-frame ones, dropping some. The table shows more than 200,000 clones, with around 88% occurring only once. Cohort placement rested on clinical history that participants reported themselves. The TCR originated in a woman between 25 and 40 years old who had recovered from COVID-19. What was sequenced was PBMCs or T cells enriched from blood (not recorded which).

The CDR3 region has the DNA TGTGCCAGCAGCACCTACCGACCCCGGGGACTCCACACCGGGGAGCTGTTTTTT. Protein: CASSTYRPRGLHTGELFF. J is TRBJ2-2 and V is TRBV11-2; a possible D gene is TRBD2 (6 bases). V gave up 5 bases and J gave up 3 bases, with 22 bases separating them. The CDR3 loop spans 18 amino acids. The germline V gene has CDR1 SGHAT and CDR2 FQNNGV.